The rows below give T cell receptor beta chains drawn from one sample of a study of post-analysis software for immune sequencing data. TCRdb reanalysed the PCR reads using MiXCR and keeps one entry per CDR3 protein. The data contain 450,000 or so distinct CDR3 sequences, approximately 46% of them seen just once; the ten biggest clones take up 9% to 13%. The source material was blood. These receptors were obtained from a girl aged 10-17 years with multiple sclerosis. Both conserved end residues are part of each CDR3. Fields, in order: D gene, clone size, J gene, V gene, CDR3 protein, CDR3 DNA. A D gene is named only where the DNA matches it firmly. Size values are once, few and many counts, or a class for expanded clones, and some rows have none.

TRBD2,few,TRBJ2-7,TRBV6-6,CASGTSGTSGEQYF,TGTGCCAGCGGTACTAGCGGGACTTCGGGGGAGCAGTACTTC
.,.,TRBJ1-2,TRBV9,CASRGTRGDDGYTF,TGTGCCAGCAGAGGTACTCGGGGCGACGATGGCTACACCTTC
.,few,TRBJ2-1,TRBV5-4,CASSFPLGYEQFF,TGTGCCAGCAGCTTCCCCCTTGGCTATGAGCAGTTCTTC
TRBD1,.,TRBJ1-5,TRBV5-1,CASSYGTANSPQHF,TGCGCCAGCAGCTATGGGACAGCAAATAGCCCCCAGCATTTT
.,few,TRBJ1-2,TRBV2,CASSETSQEGGYTF,TGTGCCAGCAGTGAAACTAGCCAAGAAGGAGGCTACACCTTC
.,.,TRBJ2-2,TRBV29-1,CSVGAGMANTGELFF,TGCAGCGTTGGTGCGGGGATGGCGAACACCGGGGAGCTGTTTTTT
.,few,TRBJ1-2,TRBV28,CAIVGRGGYTF,TGTGCCATAGTGGGCAGGGGTGGCTACACCTTC
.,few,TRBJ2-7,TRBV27,CASSVGLSYEQYF,TGTGCCTCCTCGGTTGGCCTCTCCTACGAGCAGTACTTC
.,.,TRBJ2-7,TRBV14,CASSGGNPSEQYF,TGTGCCAGCAGCGGGGGGAACCCTAGTGAGCAGTACTTC
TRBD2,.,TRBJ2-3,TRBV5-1,CASSSLAGGQDTQYF,TGCGCCAGCAGCTCCCTAGCGGGAGGTCAGGATACGCAGTATTTT
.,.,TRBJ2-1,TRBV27,CASSLYRDSGYNEQFF,TGTGCCAGCAGTTTATATCGGGACTCCGGTTACAATGAGCAGTTCTTC
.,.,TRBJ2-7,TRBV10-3,CAISAFSGSYEQYF,TGTGCCATCAGTGCGTTTAGCGGTTCCTACGAGCAGTACTTC
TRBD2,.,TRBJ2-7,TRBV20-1,CSASASGRGGIYEQYF,TGCAGTGCTTCGGCTAGCGGGAGAGGAGGAATATACGAGCAGTACTTC
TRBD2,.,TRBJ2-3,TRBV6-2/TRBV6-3,CASSYQPGTSGSIIDTQYF,TGTGCCAGCAGTTACCAACCGGGGACTAGCGGGAGCATTATAGATACGCAGTATTTT
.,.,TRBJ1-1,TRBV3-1,CASSPPYRVAEAFF,TGTGCCAGCAGCCCACCCTATAGGGTCGCTGAAGCTTTCTTT
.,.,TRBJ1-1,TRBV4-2,CASSRGLTENTEAFF,TGTGCCAGCAGCCGCGGTTTGACAGAGAACACTGAAGCTTTCTTT
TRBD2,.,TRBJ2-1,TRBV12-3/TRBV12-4,CASRLAGGHPYNEQFF,TGTGCCAGCAGACTAGCGGGAGGGCACCCTTACAATGAGCAGTTCTTC
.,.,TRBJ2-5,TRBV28,CASSFQAETQYF,TGTGCCAGCAGTTTCCAAGCAGAGACCCAGTACTTC
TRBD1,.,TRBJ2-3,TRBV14,CASSPIDRGMDTQYF,TGTGCCAGCAGCCCTATCGACAGGGGGATGGATACGCAGTATTTT
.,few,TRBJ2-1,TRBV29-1,CSVEDGLIHEQFF,TGCAGCGTTGAAGATGGGCTGATCCATGAGCAGTTCTTC
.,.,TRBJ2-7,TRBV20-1,CSARGAAIQYF,TGCAGTGCTAGAGGGGCAGCCATACAGTACTTC
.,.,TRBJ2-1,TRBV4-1,CASSPTLDSEQFF,TGCGCCAGCAGCCCCACCTTAGACTCTGAGCAGTTCTTC
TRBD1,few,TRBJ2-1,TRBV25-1,CASRTGLDNEQFF,TGTGCCAGCAGGACAGGGTTGGACAATGAGCAGTTCTTC
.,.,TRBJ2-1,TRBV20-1,CSASSRMNEQFF,TGCAGTGCTAGTTCCCGGATGAATGAGCAGTTCTTC
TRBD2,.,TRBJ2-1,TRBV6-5,CASSYPGGNEQFF,TGTGCCAGCAGTTACCCCGGGGGGAATGAGCAGTTCTTC
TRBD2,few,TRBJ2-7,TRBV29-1,CSVEPRTSGSYEQYF,TGCAGCGTTGAACCACGGACTAGCGGGTCCTACGAGCAGTACTTC
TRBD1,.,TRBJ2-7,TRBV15,CATSSGQGSSYEQYF,TGTGCCACCAGCTCCGGACAGGGGAGCTCCTACGAGCAGTACTTC
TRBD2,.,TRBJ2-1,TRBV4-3,CASSQDSRASGGDEQFF,TGCGCCAGCAGCCAAGATTCCCGCGCTAGCGGTGGGGATGAGCAGTTCTTC